Detailed here is one TCR beta chain. Here immunoSEQ multiplex PCR was the method, and the copy in TCRdb shows in-frame clones only, minus some. In the table there are more than 95,000 clones, about nine tenths of which are singletons. This CDR3 contains 15 residues. The trim removed 6 bases at V and 7 bases at J, leaving 9 bases unmatched. Germline loops: CDR1 SSHAT, CDR2 FNYEAQ (reference sequence). The data derive from a study of cytomegalovirus exposure and HLA in healthy donors. Sequencing used PBMCs. The sequence was collected from a man between 18 and 29 years old in good health and CMV-seronegative. This sequence joins TRBV7-7 and TRBJ2-1, with 10 bases aligning to TRBD1. CDR3 in amino acids: CASSPGTGALNEQFF. CDR3 nucleotides: TGTGCCAGCAGTCCCGGGACAGGGGCGTTAAATGAGCAGTTCTTC.